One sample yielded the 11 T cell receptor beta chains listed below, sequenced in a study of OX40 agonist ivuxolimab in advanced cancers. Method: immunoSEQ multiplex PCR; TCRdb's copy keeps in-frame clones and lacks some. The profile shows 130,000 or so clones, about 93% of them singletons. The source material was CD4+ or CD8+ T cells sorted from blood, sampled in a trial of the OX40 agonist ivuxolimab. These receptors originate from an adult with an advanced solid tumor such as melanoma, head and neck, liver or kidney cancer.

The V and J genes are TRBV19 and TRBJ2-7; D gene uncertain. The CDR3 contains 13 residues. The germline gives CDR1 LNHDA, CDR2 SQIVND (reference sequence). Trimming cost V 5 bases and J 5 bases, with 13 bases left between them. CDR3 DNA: TGTGCCAGTAGTTCCCCACCTCGGGACGAGCAGTACTTC. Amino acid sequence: CASSSPPRDEQYF. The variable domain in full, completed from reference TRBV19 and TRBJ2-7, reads DGGITQSPKYLFRKEGQNVTLSCEQNLNHDAMYWYRQDPGQGLRLIYYSQIVNDFQKGDIAEGYSVSREKKESFPLTVTSAQKNPTAFYLCASSSPPRDEQYFGPGTRLTVT.

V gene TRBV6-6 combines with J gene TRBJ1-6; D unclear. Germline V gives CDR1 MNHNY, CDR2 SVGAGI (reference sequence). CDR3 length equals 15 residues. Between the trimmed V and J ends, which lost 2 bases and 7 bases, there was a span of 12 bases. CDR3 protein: CASSYRTEANSPLHF. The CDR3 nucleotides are TGTGCCAGCAGTTACCGGACGGAGGCCAATTCACCCCTCCACTTT.

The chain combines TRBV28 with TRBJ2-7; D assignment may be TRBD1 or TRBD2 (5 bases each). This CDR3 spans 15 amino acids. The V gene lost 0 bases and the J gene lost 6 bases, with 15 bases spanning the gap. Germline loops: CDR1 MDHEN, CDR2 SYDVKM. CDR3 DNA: TGTGCCAGCAGTTTATGCCAAGGGACGGTCTGCGAGCAGTACTTC. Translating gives CASSLCQGTVCEQYF.

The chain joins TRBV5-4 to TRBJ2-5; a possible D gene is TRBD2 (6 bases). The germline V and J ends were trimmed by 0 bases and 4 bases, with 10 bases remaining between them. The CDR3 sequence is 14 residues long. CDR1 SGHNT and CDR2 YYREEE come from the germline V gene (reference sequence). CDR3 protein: CASSLAGVVETQYF. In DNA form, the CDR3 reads TGTGCCAGCAGCTTGGCGGGGGTAGTAGAGACCCAGTACTTC. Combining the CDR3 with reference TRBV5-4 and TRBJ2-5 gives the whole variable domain ETGVTQSPTHLIKTRGQQVTLRCSSQSGHNTVSWYQQALGQGPQFIFQYYREEENGRGNFPPRFSGLQFPNYSSELNVNALELDDSALYLCASSLAGVVETQYFGPGTRLLVL.

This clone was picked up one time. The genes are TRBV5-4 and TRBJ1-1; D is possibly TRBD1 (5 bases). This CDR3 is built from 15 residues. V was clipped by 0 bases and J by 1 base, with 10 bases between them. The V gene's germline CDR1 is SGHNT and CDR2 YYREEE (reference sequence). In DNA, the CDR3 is TGTGCCAGCAGCTTGGGTGAGGGGAGGAACACTGAAGCTTTCTTT. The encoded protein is CASSLGEGRNTEAFF.

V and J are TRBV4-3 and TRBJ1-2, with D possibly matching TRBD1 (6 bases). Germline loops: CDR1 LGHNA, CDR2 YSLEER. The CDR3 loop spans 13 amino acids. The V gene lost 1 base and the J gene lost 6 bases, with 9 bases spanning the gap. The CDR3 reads CASSQVAGDGYTF. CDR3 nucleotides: TGCGCCAGCAGCCAAGTGGCAGGGGATGGCTACACCTTC.

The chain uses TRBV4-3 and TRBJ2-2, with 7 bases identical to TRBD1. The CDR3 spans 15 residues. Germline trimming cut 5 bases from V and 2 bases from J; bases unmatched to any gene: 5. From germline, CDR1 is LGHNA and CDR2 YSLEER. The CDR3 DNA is TGCGCCAGCAGCACCCACAGGGGCAACACCGGGGAGCTGTTTTTT. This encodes CASSTHRGNTGELFF.

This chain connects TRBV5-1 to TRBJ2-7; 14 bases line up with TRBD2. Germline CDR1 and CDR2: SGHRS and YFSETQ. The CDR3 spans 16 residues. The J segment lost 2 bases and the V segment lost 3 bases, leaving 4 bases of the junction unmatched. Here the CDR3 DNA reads TGCGCCAGCAGCTCGCCGACTAGCGGGAGGGCCTACGAGCAGTACTTC. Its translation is CASSSPTSGRAYEQYF. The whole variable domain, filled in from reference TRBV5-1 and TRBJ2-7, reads KAGVTQTPRYLIKTRGQQVTLSCSPISGHRSVSWYQQTPGQGLQFLFEYFSETQRNKGNFPGRFSGRQFSNSRSEMNVSTLELGDSALYLCASSSPTSGRAYEQYFGPGTRLTVT.

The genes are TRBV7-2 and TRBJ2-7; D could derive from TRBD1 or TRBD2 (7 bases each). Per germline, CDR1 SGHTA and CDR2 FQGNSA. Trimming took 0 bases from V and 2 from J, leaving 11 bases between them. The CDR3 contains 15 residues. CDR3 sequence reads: CASSLAGRGPYEQYF. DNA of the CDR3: TGTGCCAGCAGCTTAGCGGGGAGGGGGCCCTACGAGCAGTACTTC. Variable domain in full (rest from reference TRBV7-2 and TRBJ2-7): GAGVSQSPSNKVTEKGKDVELRCDPISGHTALYWYRQSLGQGLEFLIYFQGNSAPDKSGLPSDRFSAERTGGSVSTLTIQRTQQEDSAVYLCASSLAGRGPYEQYFGPGTRLTVT.

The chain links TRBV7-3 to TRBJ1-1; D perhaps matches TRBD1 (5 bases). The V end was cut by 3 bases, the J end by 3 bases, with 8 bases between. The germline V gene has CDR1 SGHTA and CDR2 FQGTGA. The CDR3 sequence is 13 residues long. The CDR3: CASSLGVDTEAFF. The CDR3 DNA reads TGTGCCAGCAGCTTGGGGGTGGACACTGAAGCTTTCTTT.

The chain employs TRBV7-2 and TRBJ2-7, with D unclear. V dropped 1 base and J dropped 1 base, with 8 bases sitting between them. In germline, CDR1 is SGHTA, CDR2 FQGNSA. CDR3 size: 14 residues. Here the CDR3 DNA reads TGTGCCAGCAGCTTAGTTGGCCGTTCCTACGAGCAGTACTTC. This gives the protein CASSLVGRSYEQYF.